This entry lists 32 T cell receptor beta chains sequenced from one sample in a study of molecular identifiers for immune sequencing clone quantification. TCRdb re-derived calls from the PCR reads in MiXCR, one entry per CDR3 protein. The sample has around 480,000 distinct CDR3 sequences, over 20% seen once. Sequencing was carried out using naive CD8+ T cells from blood, with Jurkat cell RNA spiked in. Specified subset: FACS-sorted CD8+CD4-CCR7+CD45RA+ naive T cells. All receptors come from a human donor in good health. Some libraries in this study had Jurkat cell RNA spiked in.

The genes are TRBV28 and TRBJ1-1; D gene uncertain. V shed 4 bases and J shed 0 bases, with 21 bases lying between them. Germline CDR1 is MDHEN and CDR2 is SYDVKM. The CDR3 covers 18 residues. For the CDR3, the DNA is TGTGCCAGCAGTTCCCCAAGACCCCAGGAGGGAATGAACACTGAAGCTTTCTTT. Residues: CASSSPRPQEGMNTEAFF.

This clonotype has more than one count but fewer than ten. The V gene is TRBV5-1, the J gene TRBJ1-4; weak D call: TRBD1 (6 bases). The CDR3 consists of 14 residues. From germline, CDR1 is SGHRS and CDR2 YFSETQ. Trimming pared 4 bases from V and 4 bases from J, leaving 11 bases between. In nucleotides, the CDR3 is TGCGCCAGCAGCCTGACAGGAGGTAATGAAAAACTGTTTTTT. This translates into CASSLTGGNEKLFF.

This clonotype was detected once. This likely comes from a read error, as the CDR3 has no conserved phenylalanine or tryptophan at its end. The chain uses TRBV7-6 and TRBJ2-7; D not resolved. V lost 5 bases and J lost 3, with 8 bases in between. Per germline, CDR1 SGHVS and CDR2 FNYEAQ. This CDR3 contains 12 residues. The CDR3 coding sequence is TGTGCCAGCAGCCAGGACGGCTACGAGCAGTACTCC. Residues: CASSQDGYEQYS.

This clonotype showed up just a few times. This may be a read error, as it is one base from a much larger clone. This chain joins TRBV7-2 and TRBJ2-7, with 9 bases that match TRBD2. Germline lookup yields CDR1 SGHTA and CDR2 FQGNSA. This CDR3 contains 15 residues. As DNA, the CDR3 is TGTGCCAGCAGCTTAGGCGCTAGCGGGAACTACGAGCAGTGCTTC. Translating gives CASSLGASGNYEQCF.

The CDR3 sequence: CASRSTGATNEKLFF. CDR3 DNA: TGTGCCAGCAGGTCTACAGGTGCAACTAATGAAAAACTGTTTTTT. The genes are TRBV12-3 or TRBV12-4 and TRBJ1-4, with D perhaps matching TRBD1 (5 bases). V was trimmed by 6 bases and J by 0 bases, leaving 11 bases between them. This CDR3 is 15 amino acids long.

The chain is built from TRBV27 and TRBJ2-3; D is unclear. This CDR3 has 16 residues. V was pared by 5 bases and J by 4 bases, with 19 bases between. Germline CDR1 is MNHEY and CDR2 is SMNVEV (reference sequence). CDR3 sequence: CASSLPGRHGADTQYF. The CDR3 DNA sequence: TGTGCCAGCAGTCTCCCGGGCCGCCATGGTGCAGATACGCAGTATTTT.

This sequence joins TRBV27 and TRBJ2-1; 8 bases are a match to TRBD1. This CDR3 comprises 14 residues. CDR1 is MNHEY and CDR2 is SMNVEV in the germline V gene (reference sequence). V was pared by 5 bases and J by 3 bases, with 3 bases of the junction left unmatched. Here the CDR3 DNA reads TGTGCCAGCAGTCTCAGGGGGCTCTACAATGAGCAGTTCTTC. It specifies CASSLRGLYNEQFF.

This clonotype was detected only a few times. The chain uses TRBV19 and TRBJ2-1; TRBD2 is a possible D gene (6 bases). Per germline, CDR1 LNHDA and CDR2 SQIVND (reference sequence). Trimming took off 7 bases at V and 2 bases at J, with 15 bases between the two ends. The CDR3 extends over 15 amino acids. CDR3 DNA: TGTGCCAGTAAGAGGACTAACAACGCCTACAATGAGCAGTTCTTC. Its protein is CASKRTNNAYNEQFF.

This clonotype was seen a handful of times. The gene calls are TRBV27 and TRBJ2-6; 7 nucleotides match TRBD2. Germline V gene lookup returns CDR1 MNHEY and CDR2 SMNVEV (reference sequence). CDR3 length equals 16 residues. Trimming cost V 8 bases and J 4 bases; bases outside gene matches: 11. The CDR3 protein is CASAMGGVFGANVLTF. CDR3 DNA sequence: TGTGCCAGCGCGATGGGGGGGGTTTTCGGGGCCAACGTCCTGACTTTC.

This clonotype was observed at least ten times. The rearrangement joins TRBV7-2 to TRBJ2-3; D uncertain. Germline loops: CDR1 SGHTA, CDR2 FQGNSA. V dropped 2 bases and J dropped 1 base, with 7 bases sitting between them. This CDR3 comprises 14 residues. CDR3 in amino acids: CASSLIARTDTQYF. In DNA, the CDR3 is TGTGCCAGCAGCTTAATCGCCCGCACAGATACGCAGTATTTT.

In this sample, this clonotype turned up a few times. The chain carries TRBV11-2 and TRBJ2-3; 10 nucleotides match TRBD2. Germline CDR1 SGHAT, CDR2 FQNNGV. The CDR3 is made up of 16 amino acids. J gave up 4 bases and V 5 bases, and 9 bases lay outside the gene matches. DNA of the CDR3: TGTGCCAGCAGCCCTGGTAGCGGGGGGTTGGCAGATACGCAGTATTTT. Its protein product is CASSPGSGGLADTQYF.

This clonotype has ten or more counts. The rearrangement joins TRBV6-5 to TRBJ1-4; D is ambiguous. There are 14 residues in the CDR3. V gave up 6 bases and J gave up 6 bases, with 14 bases separating them. CDR1 and CDR2 (germline): MNHEY, SVGAGI. The CDR3 DNA reads TGTGCCAGCAGGGCTACGTGGGCGGATGAAAAACTGTTTTTT. Protein: CASRATWADEKLFF.

Regarding this clonotype: At one of its ends the junction is not consistent with the germline gene, which may arise from a read error. The gene calls are TRBV12-3 or TRBV12-4 and TRBJ2-7, with 11 bases lining up with TRBD2. The CDR3 has 15 amino acids. The CDR3 DNA follows: TGTGACAGCAGCCCTGATAGCGGGAGGGGCTACGAGCAGTACTTC. Encoded protein: CDSSPDSGRGYEQYF.

The gene calls are TRBV28 and TRBJ2-2; TRBD2 agrees at 10 bases. J lost 3 bases, V lost 5 bases, and 6 bases had no gene match. Germline CDR1 is MDHEN and CDR2 is SYDVKM. The CDR3 extends over 16 amino acids. The CDR3 region is CASSLLAGWDTGELFF. For the CDR3, the DNA is TGTGCCAGCAGTCTACTAGCGGGATGGGACACCGGGGAGCTGTTTTTT.

The table lists this clonotype with many counts. This chain joins TRBV4-3 and TRBJ2-3; 8 nucleotides match TRBD2. V trimming: 1 base; J trimming: 1 base; junction bases outside the gene matches: 4. Germline V gives CDR1 LGHNA, CDR2 YSLEER. The CDR3 spans 16 residues. Here the CDR3 DNA reads TGCGCCAGCAGCCAAGGAACAGCGGGAGGCACAGATACGCAGTATTTT. This translates into CASSQGTAGGTDTQYF.

Many counts were recorded for this clonotype. This sequence joins TRBV19 and TRBJ2-3; D is uncertain. The CDR3 contains 15 residues. Trimming removed 0 bases at V and 0 bases at J, with 7 bases between. The germline CDR1 and CDR2 sequences are LNHDA and SQIVND (reference sequence). CDR3 amino acids: CASSIEGISTDTQYF. CDR3 DNA sequence: TGTGCCAGTAGTATAGAAGGGATAAGCACAGATACGCAGTATTTT.

This clonotype was counted a single time. A read error may explain this, as a much larger clone is one base away. The V call is TRBV7-8, the J call TRBJ1-4, with D possibly matching TRBD1 (6 bases). The V gene lost 8 bases and the J gene lost 8 bases, with 18 bases spanning the gap. CDR3 length equals 14 residues. CDR1 is SGHVS and CDR2 is FQNEAQ in the germline V gene. CDR3 sequence: CASGPRTDREKLFF. Here the CDR3 DNA reads TGTGCCAGCGGCCCGCGGACAGATAGGGAAAAACTGTTTTTT.

This CDR3 is CASSIYEETQYF. DNA for the CDR3: TGTGCCAGCAGTATTTATGAAGAGACCCAGTACTTC. The chain joins TRBV7-9 to TRBJ2-5; D is unresolved. The CDR3 runs to 12 residues. With 6 bases removed from V and 3 bases from J, the gap between germline ends came to 8 bases. The germline gives CDR1 SEHNR, CDR2 FQNEAQ (reference sequence).

This clonotype showed up many times. CDR3 sequence (DNA): TGTGCCAGCAGTGCCAGGACGTTTGTGAACACTGAAGCTTTCTTT. Its translation is CASSARTFVNTEAFF. This chain links TRBV12-3 or TRBV12-4 with TRBJ1-1, with no clear D. The CDR3 contains 15 residues. The V and J ends lost 5 bases and 0 bases respectively, with 13 bases between them.

In the case of this clonotype: This may be a read error: a much more frequent sequence differs by one nucleotide. This rearrangement joins TRBV20-1 to TRBJ2-3, with TRBD1 identical over 7 bases. There are 14 residues in the CDR3. From germline, CDR1 is DFQATT and CDR2 SNEGSKA (reference sequence). The J segment lost 0 bases and the V segment lost 5 bases, leaving 5 bases of the junction unmatched. For the CDR3, the DNA is TGCAGTGCTGCCCAGGGGGAAAGCACAGATACGCAGTATTTT. It yields the protein CSAAQGESTDTQYF.

The gene calls are TRBV6-6 and TRBJ2-3; D may be TRBD1 or TRBD2 (6 bases each). The length of the CDR3 is 16 residues. Trimming removed 4 bases at V and 0 bases at J, with 14 bases between. The V gene's germline CDR1 is MNHNY and CDR2 SVGAGI (reference sequence). CDR3 amino acids: CASSCGGGLSTDTQYF. The CDR3 nucleotides read TGTGCCAGCAGTTGCGGTGGGGGGCTTAGCACAGATACGCAGTATTTT.

This sequence joins TRBV19 and TRBJ1-5; perhaps TRBD1 as D (5 bases). The CDR3 runs 16 residues. CDR1 LNHDA and CDR2 SQIVND come from the germline V gene (reference sequence). The V and J ends lost 1 base and 6 bases respectively, with 16 bases between them. The CDR3 reads CASSIGLGPTAQPQHF. The CDR3 DNA reads TGTGCCAGTAGTATAGGGTTGGGGCCTACTGCTCAGCCCCAGCATTTT.

Of note for this clonotype: One junction end disagrees with the germline gene, perhaps due to a read error. The V call is TRBV7-9, the J call TRBJ2-1, with 9 bases aligning to TRBD1. The CDR3 is 17 residues long. Per the germline V gene, CDR1 is SEHNR and CDR2 is FQNEAQ (reference sequence). In DNA, the CDR3 is TGTGCCAGCAGCCCTAGACCGGGACAGGGCAAATACAATGAGCGGTTCTTC. Its protein is CASSPRPGQGKYNERFF.

Worth noting for this clonotype: One end of the junction does not line up with germline, which may come from a read error. The CDR3 DNA is TGCGCCAGCAGCCCGGGACAGACCTACGAGCGGTACTTC. Residues: CASSPGQTYERYF. V gene TRBV5-1 combines with J gene TRBJ2-7; 7 bases line up with TRBD1. This CDR3 is 13 amino acids long. CDR1 is SGHRS, CDR2 YFSETQ, per germline. Using reference TRBV5-1 and TRBJ2-7 for the parts outside the CDR3, the full variable domain is KAGVTQTPRYLIKTRGQQVTLSCSPISGHRSVSWYQQTPGQGLQFLFEYFSETQRNKGNFPGRFSGRQFSNSRSEMNVSTLELGDSALYLCASSPGQTYERYFGPGTRLTVT.

This clonotype came up a few times. The DNA for the CDR3 is TGCAGCGTTGATCGAGGGGGGAACTATGGCTACACCTTC. Its protein product is CSVDRGGNYGYTF. The chain uses TRBV29-1 and TRBJ1-2; the D gene is possibly TRBD1 (6 bases). Trimming shortened V by 3 bases and J by 2 bases, and 10 bases separated the two germline ends. Germline V gene data show CDR1 as SQVTM and CDR2 as ANQGSEA. This CDR3 is 13 amino acids long.

In regard to this clonotype: Because it lacks the conserved phenylalanine or tryptophan at the end, this CDR3 is likely a read error. CDR3 sequence (DNA): TGTGCCAGCAGTTTTTCAGGGAGGGACTACGAGCAGTACTCC. It translates to CASSFSGRDYEQYS. V gene TRBV27 combines with J gene TRBJ2-7, with 7 bases identical to TRBD2. CDR3 length equals 14 residues. J was trimmed by 3 bases and V by 3 bases; bases with no gene match: 5. Germline CDR1 reads MNHEY; CDR2 reads SMNVEV (reference sequence).

This clonotype was detected once. A much more abundant neighbour one base away suggests this may be a read error. The chain joins TRBV3-1 to TRBJ1-1; D gene ambiguous. V lost 1 base and J 3 bases, leaving 12 bases between the germline ends. From germline, CDR1 is LGHDT and CDR2 YNNKEL (reference sequence). The CDR3 sequence is 15 residues long. The CDR3 DNA is TGTGCCAGCAGCCAAGTGGTCAACATGGACACTGAAGCTTTCTTT. This gives the protein CASSQVVNMDTEAFF.

A remark on this clonotype: A much larger clonotype is one base distant, so this may be a read error. This chain joins TRBV19 and TRBJ1-1; unclear D gene. The germline gives CDR1 LNHDA, CDR2 SQIVND (reference sequence). Trimming removed 2 bases from V and 0 bases from J, with 4 bases in between. This CDR3 is 13 amino acids long. This CDR3 reads CASSILVNTEAFF. The CDR3 coding sequence is TGTGCCAGTAGTATACTGGTGAACACTGAAGCTTTCTTT.

This clonotype appeared many times. This rearrangement joins TRBV3-1 to TRBJ1-3; the D gene is possibly TRBD1 (6 bases). CDR1 and CDR2 from the germline V gene are LGHDT and YNNKEL (reference sequence). Trimming took off 6 bases at V and 0 bases at J, with 15 bases between the two ends. CDR3 size: 16 residues. The CDR3 here is CASSSRDTSSGNTIYF. CDR3 sequence (DNA): TGTGCCAGCAGTTCGAGGGACACCAGCTCTGGAAACACCATATATTTT.

The V and J genes are TRBV4-1 and TRBJ1-1, with TRBD1 as a possible D gene (6 bases). Trimming shortened V by 6 bases and J by 3 bases, and 20 bases separated the two germline ends. CDR1 and CDR2 (germline): MGHRA, YSYEKL. The length of the CDR3 is 16 residues. The CDR3 DNA follows: TGCGCCAGCAGTTCTATAACAGGGCGGGGGGACACTGAAGCTTTCTTT. Translated: CASSSITGRGDTEAFF.

This chain joins TRBV12-3 or TRBV12-4 and TRBJ1-6, with 9 positions matching TRBD1. Unmatched junction bases numbered 4, after V lost 2 bases and J lost 8 bases. The CDR3 runs to 15 residues. DNA of the CDR3: TGTGCCAGCAGTTTAAGCGGACAGGGGCATTCACCCCTCCACTTT. This encodes CASSLSGQGHSPLHF.

This clonotype was seen ten or more times. The chain combines TRBV7-2 with TRBJ2-2; no reliable D call. Looked up from germline, CDR1 is SGHTA and CDR2 is FQGNSA. The CDR3 spans 14 residues. The V end lost 4 bases, the J end lost 4 bases, and 10 bases lay between the germline ends. The CDR3 sequence: CASSSSQITGELFF. The CDR3 DNA is TGTGCCAGCAGCTCCTCACAGATCACCGGGGAGCTGTTTTTT.